Reported below is one T cell receptor (beta chain). There are 15 residues in the CDR3. Germline V lookup: CDR1 KGHDR, CDR2 SFDVKD. V lost 5 bases and J 4 bases, leaving 14 bases between the germline ends. Treatment-naive patients with stable or active relapsing-remitting disease were the multiple sclerosis controls. A quantity of about 0.5 to 1 ug RNA underwent reverse transcription using random hexamers. MiXCR, run by TCRdb on the immunoSEQ multiplex PCR reads, gives a single entry per CDR3 protein. The sample records about 200,000 distinct CDR3 sequences, nearly 95% being singletons. The data stem from a study of CD8 T cells in Susac syndrome.

V is TRBV24-1 and J is TRBJ2-1, with D tentatively TRBD1 or TRBD2 (5 bases each). The sequenced sample consisted of CD4+ T cells from PBMCs. The TCR originated in a human donor with multiple sclerosis. The DNA of the CDR3 is TGTGCCACCAGTGGGGGACGGACTCCGTACAATGAGCAGTTCTTC. Translation: CATSGGRTPYNEQFF.